This TCR beta chain is drawn from a study of vaccination effects on CD4 cells after COVID-19. Findings of the study overall: In the late period after vaccination, infection- and vaccine-induced clones contracted markedly. Convalescent patients were few in the study, and early post-infection timepoints were absent.

This clone was seen more than once but under ten times. Its antigen remains unknown. The data were produced by immunoSEQ multiplex PCR, yet TCRdb's version contains in-frame clones alone and is incomplete. Among about 73,000 clones, around 74% were seen once, and the ten largest hold just under 3%. Antigen-specific CD4+ T cells were first expanded with viral peptide pools by the ViraFEST assay and only then sequenced. The culture ran for roughly ten days before CD4+ T cells were isolated. None of the vaccinated had previously contracted SARS-CoV-2, and their nucleocapsid antibodies tested negative. Days 3 and 7 were when half the medium was replaced with IL-2 medium. Germline CDR1 is SGHTA and CDR2 is FQGTGA. The CDR3 loop spans 12 amino acids. V lost 5 bases, J lost 3 bases, and 4 bases lay in between.

The V call is TRBV7-3, the J call TRBJ2-2, with no clear D. This clonotype originated in a human donor who received a COVID-19 vaccine. Sequencing used CD4+ T cells from PBMCs cultured with HCoV-NL63 spike peptides, obtained before COVID-19 vaccination. CDR3 bases: TGTGCCAGCAGCGTATACACCGGGGAGCTGTTTTTT. It specifies CASSVYTGELFF.